What follows is one T cell receptor beta chain and its context. This sample was taken from a study of technical replicates of blood from several donors. The CDR3 consists of 15 residues. From germline, CDR1 is MNHEY and CDR2 SVGAGI. Trimming stripped 2 bases from V and 1 base from J, with 11 bases between. Generated by immunoSEQ multiplex PCR, the TCRdb table keeps only in-frame clones and is missing some. The table shows about 70,000 clones, with roughly 92% occurring only once. Sequencing was performed on T cells isolated from PBMCs. This rearrangement joins TRBV6-5 to TRBJ1-1; maybe TRBD1 (5 bases). This TCR came from a human donor in good health. The CDR3 DNA is TGTGCCAGCAGTTACGCCTATACAGGGAACACTGAAGCTTTCTTT. This translates into CASSYAYTGNTEAFF.